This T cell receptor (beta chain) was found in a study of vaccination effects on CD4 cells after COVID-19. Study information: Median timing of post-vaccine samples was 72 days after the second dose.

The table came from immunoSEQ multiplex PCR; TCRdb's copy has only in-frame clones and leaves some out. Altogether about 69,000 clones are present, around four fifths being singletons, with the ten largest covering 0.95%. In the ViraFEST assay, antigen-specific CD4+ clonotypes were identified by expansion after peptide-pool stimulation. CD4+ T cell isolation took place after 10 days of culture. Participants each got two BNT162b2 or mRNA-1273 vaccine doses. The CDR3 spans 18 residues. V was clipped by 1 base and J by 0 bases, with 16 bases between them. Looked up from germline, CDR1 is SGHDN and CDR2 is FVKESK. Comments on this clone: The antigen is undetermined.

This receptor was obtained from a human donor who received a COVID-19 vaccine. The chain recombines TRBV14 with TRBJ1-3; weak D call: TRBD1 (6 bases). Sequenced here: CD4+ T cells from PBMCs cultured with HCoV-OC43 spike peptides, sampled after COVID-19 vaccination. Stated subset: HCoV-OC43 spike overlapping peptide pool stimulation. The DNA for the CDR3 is TGTGCCAGCAGCCAAGCCGGACAGATAGCTTTCTCTGGAAACACCATATATTTT. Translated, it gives CASSQAGQIAFSGNTIYF.